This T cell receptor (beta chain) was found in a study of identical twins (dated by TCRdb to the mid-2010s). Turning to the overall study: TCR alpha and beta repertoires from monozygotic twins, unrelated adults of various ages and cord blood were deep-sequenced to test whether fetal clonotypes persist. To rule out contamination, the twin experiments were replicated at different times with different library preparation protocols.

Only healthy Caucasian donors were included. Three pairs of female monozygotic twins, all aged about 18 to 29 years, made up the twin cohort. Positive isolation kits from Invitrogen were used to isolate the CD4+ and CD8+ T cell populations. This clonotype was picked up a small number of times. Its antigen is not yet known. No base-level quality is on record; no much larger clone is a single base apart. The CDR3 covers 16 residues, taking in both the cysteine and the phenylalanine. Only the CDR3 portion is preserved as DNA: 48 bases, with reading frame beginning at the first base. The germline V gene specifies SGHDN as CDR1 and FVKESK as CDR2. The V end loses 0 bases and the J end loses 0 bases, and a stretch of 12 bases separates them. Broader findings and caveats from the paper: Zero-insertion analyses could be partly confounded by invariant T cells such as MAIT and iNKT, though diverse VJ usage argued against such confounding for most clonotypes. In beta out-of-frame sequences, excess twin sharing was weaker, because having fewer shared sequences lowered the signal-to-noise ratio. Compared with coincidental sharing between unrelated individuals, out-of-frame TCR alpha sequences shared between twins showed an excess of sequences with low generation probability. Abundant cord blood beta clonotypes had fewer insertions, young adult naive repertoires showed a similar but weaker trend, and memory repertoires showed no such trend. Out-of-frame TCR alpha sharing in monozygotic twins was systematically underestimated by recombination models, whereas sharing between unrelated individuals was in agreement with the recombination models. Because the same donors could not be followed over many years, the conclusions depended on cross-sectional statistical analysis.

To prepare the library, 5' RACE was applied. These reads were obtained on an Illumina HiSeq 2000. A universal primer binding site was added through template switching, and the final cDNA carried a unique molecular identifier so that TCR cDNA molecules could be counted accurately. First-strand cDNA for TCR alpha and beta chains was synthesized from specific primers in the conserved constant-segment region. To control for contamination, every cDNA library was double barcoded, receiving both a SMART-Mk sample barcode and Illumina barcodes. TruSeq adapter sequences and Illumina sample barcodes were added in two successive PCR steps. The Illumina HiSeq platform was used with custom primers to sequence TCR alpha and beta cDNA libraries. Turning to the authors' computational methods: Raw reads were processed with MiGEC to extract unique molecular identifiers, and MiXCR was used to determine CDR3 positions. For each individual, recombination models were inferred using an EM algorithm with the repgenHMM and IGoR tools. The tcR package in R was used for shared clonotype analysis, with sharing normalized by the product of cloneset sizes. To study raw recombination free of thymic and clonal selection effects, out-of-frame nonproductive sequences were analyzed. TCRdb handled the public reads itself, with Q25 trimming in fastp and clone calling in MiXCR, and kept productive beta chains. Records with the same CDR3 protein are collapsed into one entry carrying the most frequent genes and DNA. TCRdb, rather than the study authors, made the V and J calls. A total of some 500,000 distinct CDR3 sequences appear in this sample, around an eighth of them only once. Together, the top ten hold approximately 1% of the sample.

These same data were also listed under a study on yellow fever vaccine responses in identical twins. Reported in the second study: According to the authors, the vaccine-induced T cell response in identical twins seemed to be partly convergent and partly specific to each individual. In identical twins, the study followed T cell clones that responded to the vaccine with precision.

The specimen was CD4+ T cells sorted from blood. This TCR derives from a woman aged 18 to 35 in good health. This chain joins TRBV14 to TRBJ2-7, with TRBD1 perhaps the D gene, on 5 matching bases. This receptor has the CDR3 CASSQEGWGSSYEQYF. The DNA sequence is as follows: TGTGCCAGCAGCCAAGAGGGGTGGGGCAGCTCCTACGAGCAGTACTTC.